Listed below are T cell receptor beta chains from one sample, sequenced in a study of blood T cell repertoires in COVID-19. Data came from immunoSEQ multiplex PCR; TCRdb stores just in-frame clones and leaves some out. The repertoire holds 250,000 to 300,000 clones, with around nine tenths as singletons. The sample taken for sequencing was peripheral blood. These receptors were collected from a woman aged 55-75 years with acute or convalescent COVID-19. Both conserved end residues are part of each CDR3. D genes are given only for firm matches.

V,D,J,CDR3
TRBV2,TRBD1,TRBJ1-1,CASRGQANTEAFF
TRBV6-4,TRBD1,TRBJ2-6,CASSMGQGASGANVLTF
TRBV18,-,TRBJ2-7,CASSPLRGSYEQYF
TRBV15,TRBD1,TRBJ1-1,CATSGGQGRGAEAFF
TRBV6-6,TRBD1,TRBJ1-3,CASSQGQRNTIYF
TRBV11-2,TRBD1,TRBJ1-6,CASSFRGQGFGSPLHF
TRBV7-2,-,TRBJ2-7,CASSSRPTGQYF
TRBV29-1,TRBD2,TRBJ2-5,CSLYKGLAGGETQYF
TRBV27,-,TRBJ1-2,CASSPYREFGYTF
TRBV2,TRBD2,TRBJ2-2,CASLLQAGAGTGELFF
TRBV3-1/TRBV3-2,TRBD1,TRBJ1-6,CASSQSGQGASPLHF
TRBV3-1/TRBV3-2,-,TRBJ1-3,CASSLTAGFSPGNTIYF
TRBV12-2,-,TRBJ1-6,CASRPRGGHRDSPLHF
TRBV4-1,-,TRBJ2-5,CASSQDEGEETQYF
TRBV7-2,TRBD2,TRBJ2-1,CASSLGGGSYNEQFF
TRBV24-1,-,TRBJ2-7,CATSDYWHEEQYF
TRBV5-1,TRBD1,TRBJ1-2,CASSPSTGEVYGYTF